The T cell receptor beta chain described here comes from a study of blood T cell repertoires in COVID-19. The wider study: Whether acute or convalescent, the COVID-19 samples came from the United States, Italy and Spain. PBMCs, B-cell-depleted T cells, or T cells provided the cDNA or gDNA that made up the material.

Authors' methods: Using reference gene primer amplification, nucleated cell counts were estimated. This table comes from immunoSEQ multiplex PCR, and its TCRdb copy is limited to in-frame clones, with some not included. D and trimming were read from the DNA, whereas the V and J calls and clone size are those reported in that table. The sample shows about 240,000 clones, 82% of them seen only once. The length of the CDR3 is 12 residues. The V gene lost 2 bases and the J gene lost 11 bases, with 15 bases spanning the gap. The germline gives CDR1 GTSNPN, CDR2 SVGIG (reference sequence). This clonotype was sampled from a woman aged 55-75 years with active or convalescent COVID-19. The rearrangement joins TRBV30 to TRBJ1-1; D gene unclear. Material: peripheral blood. CDR3 sequence: CAWSYMRAAAFF. As DNA, the CDR3 is TGTGCCTGGAGTTATATGAGGGCGGCTGCTTTCTTT. The whole variable domain, filled in from reference TRBV30 and TRBJ1-1, reads SQTIHQWPATLVQPVGSPLSLECTVEGTSNPNLYWYRQAAGRGLQLLFYSVGIGQISSEVPQNLSASRPQDRQFILSSKKLLLSDSGFYLCAWSYMRAAAFFGQGTRLTVV.